The clone carrying this T cell receptor beta chain occurred a few times. The antigen is undetermined. This sample was taken from a study of CD8 T cells in ankylosing spondylitis. Regarding the study as a whole: As reported, disease-linked clones showed significant enrichment in matched ankylosing spondylitis synovial fluid. Several highly homologous variants made up a TCR beta motif, and this motif appeared characteristic of ankylosing spondylitis blood.

As the method for making TCR beta libraries, quantitative 5'-RACE with molecular barcodes was used. TCRdb called the 5' RACE reads again in MiXCR, with one record for every CDR3 protein. The table records about 800,000 distinct CDR3 sequences, around 11% of them present only once. V lost 0 bases to trimming and J lost 4 bases, with 15 bases between them. The CDR3 is 15 residues long. Germline V gene data show CDR1 as DFQATT and CDR2 as SNEGSKA (reference sequence). This TCR came from a male donor with ankylosing spondylitis. The chain combines TRBV20-1 with TRBJ1-2; tentative D call: TRBD1 (5 bases). Sequencing was done on a sample of blood, either unsorted or a sorted T cell fraction (not recorded which). Here the CDR3 reads CSARDHRRAGYGYTF. CDR3 DNA sequence: TGCAGTGCTAGAGACCACAGGCGCGCGGGCTATGGCTACACCTTC.